The 3 T cell receptor beta chains reported below all come from one sample, sequenced in a study of T cell changes during pregnancy in multiple sclerosis. TCRdb's copy holds only in-frame clones and misses some; the assay was immunoSEQ multiplex PCR. The table has roughly 45,000 clones, 90% seen once; the top ten hold about 5.1%. Material: peripheral blood, obtained in the second trimester of pregnancy. The receptors stem from a female donor in good health, enrolled as a control in a pregnancy study.

V usage is TRBV5-4 and J usage is TRBJ1-2, with TRBD1 matching over 9 bases. The CDR3 is 14 residues long. V was clipped by 8 bases and J by 3 bases; unmatched bases: 8. The germline V gene encodes CDR1 SGHNT and CDR2 YYREEE (reference sequence). DNA for the CDR3: TGTGCCAGTCGGGGGACAGGGATCGACTATGGCTACACCTTC. Translation gives CASRGTGIDYGYTF.

This clone showed up just once. The chain is built from TRBV5-6 and TRBJ2-7; 9 nucleotides align to TRBD2. The ends lost 0 bases at V and 0 bases at J; junction bases unmatched: 4. This CDR3 is 16 amino acids long. Germline CDR1 SGHDT, CDR2 YYEEEE. This chain's CDR3 is CASSLVSSGNSYEQYF. CDR3 sequence (DNA): TGTGCCAGCAGCTTGGTATCTAGCGGGAACTCCTACGAGCAGTACTTC.

This clone has only one observation. The chain couples TRBV5-6 to TRBJ1-6; 8 positions agree with TRBD1. V lost 5 bases to trimming and J lost 14 bases; unmatched junction nucleotides: 3. Germline V lookup: CDR1 SGHDT, CDR2 YYEEEE. There are 11 residues in the CDR3. In nucleotides, the CDR3 is TGTGCCAGCAGAGGACAGGGTTCCCTCCACTTT. Amino acid sequence: CASRGQGSLHF.